This T cell receptor beta chain is from a study of shared clonotypes between healthy human individuals. Background on the study: Donor ages ranged 18 to 49 years: a couple of women, a few men.

Both subsets, CD45RA+ naive and CD45RA-negative memory, were split from the CD4+ cells. Looked up from germline, CDR1 is MNHNS and CDR2 is SASEGT. This CDR3 spans 13 amino acids. Concerning this clone: An end of the junction does not agree with germline; a read error may underlie this. The sample carries other DNA sequences with the same CDR3.

Sequencing used immunoSEQ multiplex PCR; TCRdb keeps in-frame clones, though not all of them. The sample contains about 1.1 million clones, 60% to 80% of which appear only once. The sequence was obtained from a man aged 18 to 29 in good health. Some clones in this sample may be carry-over from other donors' samples. Sequenced: memory CD4+ T cells from PBMCs. Subset described: CD45RA-negative fraction. The chain recombines TRBV6-1 with TRBJ1-2; D might be TRBD1 (6 bases). The DNA of the CDR3 is TGTGCCAGCAGCGAAGGGGGGGGATATGGCTACACCTTC. It specifies CASSEGGGYGYTF.